The clone carrying this T cell receptor (beta chain) has just a few counts. This CDR3 has 12 amino acids. The germline CDR1 and CDR2 sequences are MNHNY and SVGAGI (reference sequence). V was pared by 11 bases and J by 3 bases, with 3 bases of the junction left unmatched. This entry belongs to a study of technical replicates of blood from a few donors. Sequencing used immunoSEQ multiplex PCR; TCRdb keeps in-frame clones, though not all of them. The sample has some 48,000 clones; roughly 92% are singletons. This sequence was found in a human donor in good health. Some clones in this sample may be carry-over from other donors' samples. The chain carries TRBV6-6 and TRBJ1-1, with TRBD1 matching 10 bases. Sequenced input: PBMCs. The CDR3 DNA is TGTGCCGCGGGACAGGGGTACACTGAAGCTTTCTTT. It specifies CAAGQGYTEAFF.